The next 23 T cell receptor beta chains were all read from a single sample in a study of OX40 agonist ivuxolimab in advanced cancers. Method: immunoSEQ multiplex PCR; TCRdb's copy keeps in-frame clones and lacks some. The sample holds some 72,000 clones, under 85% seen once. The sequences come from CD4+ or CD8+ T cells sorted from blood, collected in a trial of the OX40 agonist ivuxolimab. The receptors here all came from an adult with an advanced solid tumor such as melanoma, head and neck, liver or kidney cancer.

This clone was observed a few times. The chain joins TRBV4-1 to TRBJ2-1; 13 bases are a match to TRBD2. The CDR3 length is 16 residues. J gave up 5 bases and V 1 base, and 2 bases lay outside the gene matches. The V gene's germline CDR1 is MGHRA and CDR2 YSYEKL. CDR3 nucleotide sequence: TGCGCCAGCAGCCAAGTTGGACTAGCGGGGGACAATGAGCAGTTCTTC. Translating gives CASSQVGLAGDNEQFF.

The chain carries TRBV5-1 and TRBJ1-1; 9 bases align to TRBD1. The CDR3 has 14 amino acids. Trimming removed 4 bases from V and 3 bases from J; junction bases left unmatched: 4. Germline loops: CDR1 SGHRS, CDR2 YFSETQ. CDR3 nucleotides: TGCGCCAGCAGCGCCCGGACAGGGGACACTGAAGCTTTCTTT. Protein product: CASSARTGDTEAFF.

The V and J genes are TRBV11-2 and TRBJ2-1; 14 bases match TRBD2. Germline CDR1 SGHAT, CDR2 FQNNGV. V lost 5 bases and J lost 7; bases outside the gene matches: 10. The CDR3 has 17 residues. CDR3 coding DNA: TGTGCCAGCAGCGCCGCCGGGACTAGCGGGAGAGGTAATGAGCAGTTCTTC. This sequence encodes CASSAAGTSGRGNEQFF. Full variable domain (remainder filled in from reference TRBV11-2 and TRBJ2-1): EAGVAQSPRYKIIEKRQSVAFWCNPISGHATLYWYQQILGQGPKLLIQFQNNGVVDDSQLPKDRFSAERLKGVDSTLKIQPAKLEDSAVYLCASSAAGTSGRGNEQFFGPGTRLTVL.

CDR3 region: CASSPSSYNSPLHF. CDR3 DNA sequence: TGTGCCAGCAGCCCTAGCTCCTATAATTCACCCCTCCACTTT. The chain uses TRBV7-2 and TRBJ1-6; D unresolved. The length of the CDR3 is 14 residues. V was trimmed by 5 bases and J by 0 bases, leaving 5 bases between them. From germline, CDR1 is SGHTA and CDR2 FQGNSA.

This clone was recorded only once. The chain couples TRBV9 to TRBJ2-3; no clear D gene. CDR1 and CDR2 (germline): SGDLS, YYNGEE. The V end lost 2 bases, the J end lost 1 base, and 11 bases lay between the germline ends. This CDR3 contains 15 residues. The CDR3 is CASSVAASRTDTQYF. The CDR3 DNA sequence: TGTGCCAGCAGCGTCGCGGCCTCTCGCACAGATACGCAGTATTTT.

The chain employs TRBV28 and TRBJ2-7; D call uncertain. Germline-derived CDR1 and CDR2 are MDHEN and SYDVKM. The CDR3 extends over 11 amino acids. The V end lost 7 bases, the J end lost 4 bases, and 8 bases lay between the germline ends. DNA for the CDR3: TGTGCCAGCATCGGTGTTTACGAGCAGTACTTC. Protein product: CASIGVYEQYF.

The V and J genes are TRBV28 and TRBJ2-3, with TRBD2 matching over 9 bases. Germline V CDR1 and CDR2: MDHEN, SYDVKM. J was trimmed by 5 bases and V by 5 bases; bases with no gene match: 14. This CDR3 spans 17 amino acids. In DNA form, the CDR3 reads TGTGCCAGCAGTCTCCACATATTAGCGGGAGTGAGAGATACGCAGTATTTT. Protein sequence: CASSLHILAGVRDTQYF.

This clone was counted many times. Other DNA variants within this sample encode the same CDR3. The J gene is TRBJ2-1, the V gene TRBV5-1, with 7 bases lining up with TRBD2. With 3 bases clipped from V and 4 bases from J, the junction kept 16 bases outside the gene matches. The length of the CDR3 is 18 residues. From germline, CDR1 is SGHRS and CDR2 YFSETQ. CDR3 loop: CASSWMVGRAGPYNEQFF. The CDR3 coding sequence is TGCGCCAGCAGCTGGATGGTAGGACGAGCGGGACCTTACAATGAGCAGTTCTTC.

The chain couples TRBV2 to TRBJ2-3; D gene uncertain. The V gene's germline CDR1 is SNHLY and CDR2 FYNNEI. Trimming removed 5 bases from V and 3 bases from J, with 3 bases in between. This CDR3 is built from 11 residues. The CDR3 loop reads CASSKTDTQYF. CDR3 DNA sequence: TGTGCCAGCAGTAAGACAGATACGCAGTATTTT.

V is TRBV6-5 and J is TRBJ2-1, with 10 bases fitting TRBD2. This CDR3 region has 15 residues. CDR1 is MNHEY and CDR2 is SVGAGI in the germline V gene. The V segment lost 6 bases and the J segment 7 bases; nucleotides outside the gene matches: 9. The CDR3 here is CASSRAGGYWNEQFF. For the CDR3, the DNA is TGTGCCAGCAGCCGAGCGGGAGGGTATTGGAATGAGCAGTTCTTC.

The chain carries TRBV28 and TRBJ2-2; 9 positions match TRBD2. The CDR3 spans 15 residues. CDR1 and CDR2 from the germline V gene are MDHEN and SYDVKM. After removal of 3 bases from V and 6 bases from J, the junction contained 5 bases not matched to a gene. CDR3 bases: TGTGCCAGCAGTTTTTTTGGCGGGGGGGCCGGGGAGCTGTTTTTT. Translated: CASSFFGGGAGELFF.

The chain's CDR3 is CASSSGPLFQQYF. The CDR3 nucleotides read TGTGCCAGCAGCTCAGGGCCCTTGTTTCAGCAGTACTTC. The chain couples TRBV7-3 to TRBJ2-7; D might be TRBD1 (5 bases). The CDR3 contains 13 residues. Germline values: CDR1 SGHTA, CDR2 FQGTGA. Trimming shortened V by 4 bases and J by 8 bases, and 15 bases separated the two germline ends.

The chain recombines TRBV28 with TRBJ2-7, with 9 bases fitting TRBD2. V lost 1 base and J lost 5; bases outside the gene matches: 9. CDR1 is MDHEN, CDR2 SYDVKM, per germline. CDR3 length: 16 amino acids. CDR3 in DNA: TGTGCCAGCAGTTTATCAGCAGCGGGAGGTCTGGACGAGCAGTACTTC. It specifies CASSLSAAGGLDEQYF.

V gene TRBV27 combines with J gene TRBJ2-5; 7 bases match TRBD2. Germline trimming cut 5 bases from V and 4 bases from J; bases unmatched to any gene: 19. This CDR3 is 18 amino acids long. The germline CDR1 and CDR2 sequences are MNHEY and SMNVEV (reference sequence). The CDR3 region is CASSPGGTVLGRVETQYF. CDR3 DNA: TGTGCCAGCAGTCCCGGGGGGACCGTTCTGGGACGAGTAGAGACCCAGTACTTC.

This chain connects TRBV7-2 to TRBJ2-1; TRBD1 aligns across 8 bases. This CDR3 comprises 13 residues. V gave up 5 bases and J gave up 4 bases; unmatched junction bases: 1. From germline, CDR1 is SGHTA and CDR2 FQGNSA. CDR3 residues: CASSGQGYNEQFF. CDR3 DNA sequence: TGTGCCAGCAGCGGACAGGGATACAATGAGCAGTTCTTC.

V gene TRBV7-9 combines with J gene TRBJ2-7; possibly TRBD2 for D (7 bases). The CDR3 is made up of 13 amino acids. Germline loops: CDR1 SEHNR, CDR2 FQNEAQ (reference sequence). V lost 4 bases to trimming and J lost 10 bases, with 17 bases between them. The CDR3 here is CASSSGGHRDQYF. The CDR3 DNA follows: TGTGCCAGCAGCTCGGGGGGCCACCGAGACCAGTACTTC.

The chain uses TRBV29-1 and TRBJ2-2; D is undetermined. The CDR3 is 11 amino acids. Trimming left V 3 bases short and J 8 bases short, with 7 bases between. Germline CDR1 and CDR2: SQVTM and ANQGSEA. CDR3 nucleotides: TGCAGCGTTGATGTACAGGGGGAGCTGTTTTTT. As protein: CSVDVQGELFF.

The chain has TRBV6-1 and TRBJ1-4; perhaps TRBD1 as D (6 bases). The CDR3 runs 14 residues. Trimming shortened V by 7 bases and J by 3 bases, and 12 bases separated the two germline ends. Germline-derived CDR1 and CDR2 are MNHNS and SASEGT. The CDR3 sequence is CASTLDSSNEKLFF. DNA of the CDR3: TGTGCCAGCACGCTGGACAGCTCTAATGAAAAACTGTTTTTT.

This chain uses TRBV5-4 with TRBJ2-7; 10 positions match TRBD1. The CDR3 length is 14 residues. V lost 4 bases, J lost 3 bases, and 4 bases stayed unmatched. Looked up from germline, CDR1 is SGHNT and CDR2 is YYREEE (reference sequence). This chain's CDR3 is CASSRTGGSYEQYF. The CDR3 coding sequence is TGTGCCAGCAGCCGGACAGGGGGGAGCTACGAGCAGTACTTC.

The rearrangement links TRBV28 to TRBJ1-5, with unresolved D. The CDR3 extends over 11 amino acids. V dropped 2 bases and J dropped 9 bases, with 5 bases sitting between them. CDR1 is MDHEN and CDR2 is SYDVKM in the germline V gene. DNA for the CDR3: TGTGCCAGCAGTTTAAAGGGGCCCCAGCATTTT. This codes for CASSLKGPQHF.

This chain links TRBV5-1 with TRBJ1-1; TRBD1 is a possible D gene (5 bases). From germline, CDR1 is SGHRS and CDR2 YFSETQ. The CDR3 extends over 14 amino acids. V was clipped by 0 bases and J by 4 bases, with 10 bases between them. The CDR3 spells CASSLVPDSTEAFF. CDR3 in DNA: TGCGCCAGCAGCTTGGTGCCTGACAGCACTGAAGCTTTCTTT.

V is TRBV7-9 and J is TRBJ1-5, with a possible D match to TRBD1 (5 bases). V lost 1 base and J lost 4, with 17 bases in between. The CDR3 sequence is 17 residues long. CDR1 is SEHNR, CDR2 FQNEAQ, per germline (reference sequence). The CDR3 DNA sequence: TGTGCCAGCAGCTTAGTGGGGGGGAGCCTCTCGAATCAGCCCCAGCATTTT. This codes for CASSLVGGSLSNQPQHF.

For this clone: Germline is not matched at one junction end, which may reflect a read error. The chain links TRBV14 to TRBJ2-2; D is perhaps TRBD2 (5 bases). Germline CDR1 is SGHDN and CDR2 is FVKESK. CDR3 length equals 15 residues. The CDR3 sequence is CASLDVEGKYRGAVF. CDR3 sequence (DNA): TGTGCCAGCTTGGATGTAGAGGGAAAATACCGGGGAGCTGTTTTT.